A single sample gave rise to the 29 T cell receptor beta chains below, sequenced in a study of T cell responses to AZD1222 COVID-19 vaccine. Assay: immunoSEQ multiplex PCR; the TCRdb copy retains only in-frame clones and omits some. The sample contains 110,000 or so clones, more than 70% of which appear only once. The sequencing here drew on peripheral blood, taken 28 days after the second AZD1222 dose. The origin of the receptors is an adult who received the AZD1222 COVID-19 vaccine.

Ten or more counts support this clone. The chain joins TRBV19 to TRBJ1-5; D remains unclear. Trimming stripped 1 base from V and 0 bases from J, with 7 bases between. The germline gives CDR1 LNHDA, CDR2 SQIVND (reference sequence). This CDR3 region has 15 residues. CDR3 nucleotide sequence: TGTGCCAGTAGTATAGCCCCGTATAGCAATCAGCCCCAGCATTTT. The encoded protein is CASSIAPYSNQPQHF.

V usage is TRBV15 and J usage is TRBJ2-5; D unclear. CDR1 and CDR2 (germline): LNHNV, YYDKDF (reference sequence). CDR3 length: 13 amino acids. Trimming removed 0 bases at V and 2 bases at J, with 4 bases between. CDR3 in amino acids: CATSRDQQETQYF. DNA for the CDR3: TGTGCCACCAGCAGAGACCAGCAAGAGACCCAGTACTTC. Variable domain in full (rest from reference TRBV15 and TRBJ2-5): DAMVIQNPRYQVTQFGKPVTLSCSQTLNHNVMYWYQQKSSQAPKLLFHYYDKDFNNEADTPDNFQSRRPNTSFCFLDIRSPGLGDTAMYLCATSRDQQETQYFGPGTRLLVL.

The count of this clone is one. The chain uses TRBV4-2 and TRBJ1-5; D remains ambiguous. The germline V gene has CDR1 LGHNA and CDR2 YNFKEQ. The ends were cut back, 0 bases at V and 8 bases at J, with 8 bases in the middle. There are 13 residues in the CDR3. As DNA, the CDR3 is TGTGCCAGCAGCCAAGACGCCGGGAAGCCCCAGCATTTT. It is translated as CASSQDAGKPQHF.

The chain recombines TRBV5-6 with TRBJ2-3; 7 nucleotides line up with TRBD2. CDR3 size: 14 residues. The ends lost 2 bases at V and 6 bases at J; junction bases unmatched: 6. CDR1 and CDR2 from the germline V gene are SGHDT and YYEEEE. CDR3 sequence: CASSFDVGGDTQYF. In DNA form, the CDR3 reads TGTGCCAGCAGCTTTGATGTGGGAGGGGATACGCAGTATTTT.

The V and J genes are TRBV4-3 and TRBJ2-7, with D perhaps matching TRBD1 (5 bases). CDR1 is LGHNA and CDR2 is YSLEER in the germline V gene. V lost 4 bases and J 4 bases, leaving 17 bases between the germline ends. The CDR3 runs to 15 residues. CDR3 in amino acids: CASSRQNTGSYEQYF. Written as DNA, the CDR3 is TGCGCCAGCAGCCGTCAGAACACAGGTAGTTACGAGCAGTACTTC.

The CDR3 DNA reads as TGTGCCAGCAGCCCCCTGGGACAGAGCCGTGAAAAACTGTTTTTT. It is translated as CASSPLGQSREKLFF. This chain uses TRBV5-6 with TRBJ1-4, with 7 bases identical to TRBD1. CDR1 and CDR2 (germline): SGHDT, YYEEEE. The CDR3 sequence is 15 residues long. After removal of 4 bases from V and 7 bases from J, the junction contained 10 bases not matched to a gene. Together with reference TRBV5-6 and TRBJ1-4, the CDR3 gives the full variable domain: DAGVTQSPTHLIKTRGQQVTLRCSPKSGHDTVSWYQQALGQGPQFIFQYYEEEERQRGNFPDRFSGHQFPNYSSELNVNALLLGDSALYLCASSPLGQSREKLFFGSGTQLSVL.

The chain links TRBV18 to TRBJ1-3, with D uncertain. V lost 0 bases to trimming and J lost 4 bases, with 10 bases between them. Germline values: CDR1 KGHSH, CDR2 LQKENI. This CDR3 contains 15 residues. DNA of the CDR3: TGTGCCAGCTCACCACCGTCAGGCCACGGAAACACCATATATTTT. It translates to CASSPPSGHGNTIYF.

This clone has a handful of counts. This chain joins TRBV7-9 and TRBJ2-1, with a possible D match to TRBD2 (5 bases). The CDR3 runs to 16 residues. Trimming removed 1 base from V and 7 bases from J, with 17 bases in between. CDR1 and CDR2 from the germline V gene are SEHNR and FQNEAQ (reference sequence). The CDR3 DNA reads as TGTGCCAGCAGCTTAGGATCCATTCGGACTCCTAATGAGCAGTTCTTC. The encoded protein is CASSLGSIRTPNEQFF.

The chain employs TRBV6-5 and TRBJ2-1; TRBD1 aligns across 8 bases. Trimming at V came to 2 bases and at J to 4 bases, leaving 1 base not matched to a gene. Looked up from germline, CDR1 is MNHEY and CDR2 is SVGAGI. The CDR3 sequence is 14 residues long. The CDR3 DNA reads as TGTGCCAGCAGTTACCGGGACAGGTACAATGAGCAGTTCTTC. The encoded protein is CASSYRDRYNEQFF.

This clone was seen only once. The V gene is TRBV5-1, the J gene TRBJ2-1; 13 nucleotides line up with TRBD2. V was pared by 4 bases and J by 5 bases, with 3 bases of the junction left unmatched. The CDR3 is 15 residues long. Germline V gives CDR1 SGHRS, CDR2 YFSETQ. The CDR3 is CASSPGLAGDNEQFF. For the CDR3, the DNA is TGCGCCAGCAGCCCCGGACTAGCGGGAGACAATGAGCAGTTCTTC.

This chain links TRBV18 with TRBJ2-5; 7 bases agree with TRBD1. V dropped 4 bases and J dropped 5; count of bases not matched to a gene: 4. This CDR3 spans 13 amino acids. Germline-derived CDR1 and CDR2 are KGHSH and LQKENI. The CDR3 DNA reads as TGTGCCAGCTCACAAGACAGGGCGGAGACCCAGTACTTC. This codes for CASSQDRAETQYF. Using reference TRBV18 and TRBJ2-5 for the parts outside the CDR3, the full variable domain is NAGVMQNPRHLVRRRGQEARLRCSPMKGHSHVYWYRQLPEEGLKFMVYLQKENIIDESGMPKERFSAEFPKEGPSILRIQQVVRGDSAAYFCASSQDRAETQYFGPGTRLLVL.

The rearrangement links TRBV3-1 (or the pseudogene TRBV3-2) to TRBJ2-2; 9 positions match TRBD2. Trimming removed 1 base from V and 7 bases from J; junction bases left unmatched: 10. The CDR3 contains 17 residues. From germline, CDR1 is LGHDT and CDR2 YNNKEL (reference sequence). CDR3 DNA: TGTGCCAGCAGCCAAGGGTTTTGCGGGAGGGAGATCGGGGAGCTGTTTTTT. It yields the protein CASSQGFCGREIGELFF.

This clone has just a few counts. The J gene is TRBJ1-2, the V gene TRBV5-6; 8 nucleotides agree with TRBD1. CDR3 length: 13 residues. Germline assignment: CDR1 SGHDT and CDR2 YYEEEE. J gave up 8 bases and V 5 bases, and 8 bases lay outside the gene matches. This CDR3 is CASSRQGLRGYTF. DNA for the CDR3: TGTGCCAGCAGTAGACAGGGGCTCAGGGGCTACACCTTC.

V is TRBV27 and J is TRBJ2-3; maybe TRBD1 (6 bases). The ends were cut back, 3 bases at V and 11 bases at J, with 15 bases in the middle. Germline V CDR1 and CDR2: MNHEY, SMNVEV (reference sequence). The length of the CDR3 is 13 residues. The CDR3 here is CASSLSDSLGQYF. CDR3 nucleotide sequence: TGTGCCAGCAGTTTGTCGGACAGCCTTGGGCAGTATTTT.

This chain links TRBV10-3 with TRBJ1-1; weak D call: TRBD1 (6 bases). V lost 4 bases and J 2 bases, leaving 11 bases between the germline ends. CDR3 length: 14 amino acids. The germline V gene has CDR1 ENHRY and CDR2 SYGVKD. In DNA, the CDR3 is TGTGCCATCAGTGCAACAGGGCTAAACACTGAAGCTTTCTTT. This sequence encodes CAISATGLNTEAFF.

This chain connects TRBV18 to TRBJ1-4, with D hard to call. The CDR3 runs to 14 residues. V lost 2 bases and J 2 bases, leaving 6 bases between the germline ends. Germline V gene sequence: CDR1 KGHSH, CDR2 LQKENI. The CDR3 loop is CASSPGHTNEKLFF. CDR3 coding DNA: TGTGCCAGCTCACCAGGTCATACTAATGAAAAACTGTTTTTT.

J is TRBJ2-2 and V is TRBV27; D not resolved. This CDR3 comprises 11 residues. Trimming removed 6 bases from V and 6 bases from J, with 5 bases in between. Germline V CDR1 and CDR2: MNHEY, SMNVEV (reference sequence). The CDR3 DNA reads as TGTGCCAGCAGGCTGGCCGGGGAGCTGTTTTTT. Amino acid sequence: CASRLAGELFF.

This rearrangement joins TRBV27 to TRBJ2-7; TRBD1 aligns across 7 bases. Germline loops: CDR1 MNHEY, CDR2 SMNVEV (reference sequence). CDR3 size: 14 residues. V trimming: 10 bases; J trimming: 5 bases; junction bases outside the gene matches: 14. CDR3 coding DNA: TGTGCCACCTCTTCATTCGACAGGGCACACGAGCAGTACTTC. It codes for CATSSFDRAHEQYF.

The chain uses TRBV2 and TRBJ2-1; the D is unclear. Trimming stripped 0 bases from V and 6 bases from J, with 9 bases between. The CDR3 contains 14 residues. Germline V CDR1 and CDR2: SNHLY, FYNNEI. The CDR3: CASSEATRSNEQFF. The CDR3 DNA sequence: TGTGCCAGCAGTGAAGCGACCCGGAGCAATGAGCAGTTCTTC.

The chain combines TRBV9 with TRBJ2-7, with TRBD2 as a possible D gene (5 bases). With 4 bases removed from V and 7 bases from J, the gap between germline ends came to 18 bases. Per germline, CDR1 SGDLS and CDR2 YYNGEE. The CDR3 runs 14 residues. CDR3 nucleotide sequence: TGTGCCAGCAGCCCGAACAGAGGGCCGGGGGAGCAGTACTTC. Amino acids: CASSPNRGPGEQYF.

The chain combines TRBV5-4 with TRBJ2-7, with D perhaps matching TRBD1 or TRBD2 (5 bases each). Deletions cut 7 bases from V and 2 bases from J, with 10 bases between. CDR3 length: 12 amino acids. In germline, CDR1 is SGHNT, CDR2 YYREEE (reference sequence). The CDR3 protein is CASRDGPYEQYF. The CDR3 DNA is TGTGCCAGCCGGGACGGCCCCTACGAGCAGTACTTC.

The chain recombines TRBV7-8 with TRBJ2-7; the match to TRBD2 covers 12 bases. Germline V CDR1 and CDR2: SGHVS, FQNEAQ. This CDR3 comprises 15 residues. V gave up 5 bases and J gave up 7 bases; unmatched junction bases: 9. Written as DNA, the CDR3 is TGTGCCAGCAGCCCGGGGACTAGCGGGCGGAGGGAGCAGTACTTC. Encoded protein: CASSPGTSGRREQYF.

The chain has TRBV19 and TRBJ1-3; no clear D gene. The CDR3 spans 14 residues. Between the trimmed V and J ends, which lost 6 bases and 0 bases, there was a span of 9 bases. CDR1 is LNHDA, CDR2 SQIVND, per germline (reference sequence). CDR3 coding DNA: TGTGCCAGTAGGAGTCTGCTCTCTGGAAACACCATATATTTT. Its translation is CASRSLLSGNTIYF.

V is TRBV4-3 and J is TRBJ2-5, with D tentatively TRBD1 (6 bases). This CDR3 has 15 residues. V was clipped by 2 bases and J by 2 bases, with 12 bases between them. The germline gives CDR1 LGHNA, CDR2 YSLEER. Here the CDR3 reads CASSQNNRVQETQYF. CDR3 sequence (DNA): TGCGCCAGCAGCCAAAACAACAGGGTGCAAGAGACCCAGTACTTC.

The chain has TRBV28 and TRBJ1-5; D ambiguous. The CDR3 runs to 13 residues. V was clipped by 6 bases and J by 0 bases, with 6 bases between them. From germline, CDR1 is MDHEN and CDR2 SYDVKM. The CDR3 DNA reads TGTGCCAGCAGGGGTACTAGCAATCAGCCCCAGCATTTT. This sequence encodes CASRGTSNQPQHF.

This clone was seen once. CDR3 nucleotide sequence: TGTGCCATCAGTGTATATTCAGATACGCAGTATTTT. The encoded protein is CAISVYSDTQYF. The J gene is TRBJ2-3, the V gene TRBV10-3; D is ambiguous. CDR3 length: 12 amino acids. Trimming removed 4 bases from V and 4 bases from J, with 6 bases in between. Germline assignment: CDR1 ENHRY and CDR2 SYGVKD.

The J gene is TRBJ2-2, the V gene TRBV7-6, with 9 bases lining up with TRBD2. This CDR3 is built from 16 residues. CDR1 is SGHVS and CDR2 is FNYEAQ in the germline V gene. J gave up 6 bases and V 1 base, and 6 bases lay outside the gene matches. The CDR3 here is CASSLGGLATAGELFF. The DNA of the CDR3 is TGTGCCAGCAGCTTAGGTGGACTAGCGACAGCCGGGGAGCTGTTTTTT.

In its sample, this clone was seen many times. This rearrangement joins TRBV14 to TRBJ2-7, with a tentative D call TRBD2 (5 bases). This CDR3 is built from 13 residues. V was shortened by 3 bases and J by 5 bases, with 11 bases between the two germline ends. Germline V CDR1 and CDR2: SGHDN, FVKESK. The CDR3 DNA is TGTGCCAGCAGCCACTATTTAGCGCACGAGCAGTACTTC. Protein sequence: CASSHYLAHEQYF.

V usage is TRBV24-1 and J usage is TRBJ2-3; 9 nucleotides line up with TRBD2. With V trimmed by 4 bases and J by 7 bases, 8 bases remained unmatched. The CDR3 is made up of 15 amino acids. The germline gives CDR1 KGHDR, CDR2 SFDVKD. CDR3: CATSDPGTSFYTQYF. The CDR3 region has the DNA TGTGCCACCAGTGACCCCGGGACTAGCTTCTATACGCAGTATTTT.